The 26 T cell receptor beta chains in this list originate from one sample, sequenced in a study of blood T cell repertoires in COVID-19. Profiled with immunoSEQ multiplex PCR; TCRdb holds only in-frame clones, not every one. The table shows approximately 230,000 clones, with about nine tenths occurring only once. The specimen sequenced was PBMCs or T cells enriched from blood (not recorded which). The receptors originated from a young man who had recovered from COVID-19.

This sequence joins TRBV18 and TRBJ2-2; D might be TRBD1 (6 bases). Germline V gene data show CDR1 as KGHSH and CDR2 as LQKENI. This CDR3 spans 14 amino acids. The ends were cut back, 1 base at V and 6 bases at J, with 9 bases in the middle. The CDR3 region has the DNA TGTGCCAGCTCACCACTCAGGGGCGCCGGGGAGCTGTTTTTT. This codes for CASSPLRGAGELFF.

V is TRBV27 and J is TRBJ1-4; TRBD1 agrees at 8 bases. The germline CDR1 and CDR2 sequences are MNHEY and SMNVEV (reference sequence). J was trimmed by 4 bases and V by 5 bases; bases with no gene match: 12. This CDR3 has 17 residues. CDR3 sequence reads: CASSLHPGTGSNEKLFF. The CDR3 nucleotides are TGTGCCAGCAGTCTCCACCCCGGGACAGGCAGTAATGAAAAACTGTTTTTT. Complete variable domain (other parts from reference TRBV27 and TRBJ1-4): EAQVTQNPRYLITVTGKKLTVTCSQNMNHEYMSWYRQDPGLGLRQIYYSMNVEVTDKGDVPEGYKVSRKEKRNFPLILESPSPNQTSLYFCASSLHPGTGSNEKLFFGSGTQLSVL.

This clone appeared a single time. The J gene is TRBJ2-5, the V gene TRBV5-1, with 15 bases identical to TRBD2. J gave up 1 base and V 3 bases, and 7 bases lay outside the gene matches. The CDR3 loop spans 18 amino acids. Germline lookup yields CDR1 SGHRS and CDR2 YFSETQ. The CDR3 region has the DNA TGCGCCAGCAGCTCCGAGGGACTAGCGGGGGGTAGCCAAGAGACCCAGTACTTC. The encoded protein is CASSSEGLAGGSQETQYF.

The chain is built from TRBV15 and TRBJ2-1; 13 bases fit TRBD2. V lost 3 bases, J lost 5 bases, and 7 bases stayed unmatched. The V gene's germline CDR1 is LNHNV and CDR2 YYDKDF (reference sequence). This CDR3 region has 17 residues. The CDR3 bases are TGTGCCACCAGCAGGGGACTAGCGGGACACGACCACAATGAGCAGTTCTTC. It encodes CATSRGLAGHDHNEQFF.

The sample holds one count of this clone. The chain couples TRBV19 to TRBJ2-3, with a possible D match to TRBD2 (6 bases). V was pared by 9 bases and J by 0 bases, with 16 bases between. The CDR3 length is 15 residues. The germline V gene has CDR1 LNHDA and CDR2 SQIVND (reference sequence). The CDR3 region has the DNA TGTGCCAGAGGGGCGCTTGGGGGGAGCACAGATACGCAGTATTTT. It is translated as CARGALGGSTDTQYF.

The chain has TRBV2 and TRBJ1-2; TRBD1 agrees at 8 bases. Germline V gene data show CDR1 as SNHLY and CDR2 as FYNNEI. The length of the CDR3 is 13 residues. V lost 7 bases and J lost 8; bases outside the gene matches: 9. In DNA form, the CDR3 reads TGTGCCAGCAACCCGACAGGGGCTCAGGGCTACACCTTC. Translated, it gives CASNPTGAQGYTF.

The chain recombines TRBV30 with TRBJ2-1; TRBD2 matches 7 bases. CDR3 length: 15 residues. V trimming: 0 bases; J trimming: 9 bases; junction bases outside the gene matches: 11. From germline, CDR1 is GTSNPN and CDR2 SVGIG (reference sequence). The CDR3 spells CAWSVQPHWGGEQFF. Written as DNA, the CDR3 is TGTGCCTGGAGTGTACAGCCACACTGGGGGGGTGAGCAGTTCTTC.

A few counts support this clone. CDR3 nucleotide sequence: TGTGCCAGTAGCCTCTTGGGGGGAGGACCGAACAATGAGCAGTTCTTC. Translating it yields CASSLLGGGPNNEQFF. The chain has TRBV19 and TRBJ2-1; the D gene is possibly TRBD2 (6 bases). The V end was cut by 6 bases, the J end by 5 bases, with 20 bases between. The germline gives CDR1 LNHDA, CDR2 SQIVND (reference sequence). This CDR3 has 16 residues.

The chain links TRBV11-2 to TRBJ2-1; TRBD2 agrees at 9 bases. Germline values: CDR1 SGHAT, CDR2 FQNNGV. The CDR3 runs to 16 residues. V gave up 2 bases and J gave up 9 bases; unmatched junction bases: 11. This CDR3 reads CASSLIQRGVNREQFF. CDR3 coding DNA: TGTGCCAGCAGCTTAATCCAGCGGGGGGTAAATCGTGAGCAGTTCTTC.

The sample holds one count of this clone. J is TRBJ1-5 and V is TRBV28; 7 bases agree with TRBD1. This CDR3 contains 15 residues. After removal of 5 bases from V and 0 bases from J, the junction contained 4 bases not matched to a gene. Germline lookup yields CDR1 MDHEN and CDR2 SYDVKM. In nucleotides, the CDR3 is TGTGCCAGCAGTCCTGGGACAGTTAGCAATCAGCCCCAGCATTTT. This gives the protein CASSPGTVSNQPQHF.

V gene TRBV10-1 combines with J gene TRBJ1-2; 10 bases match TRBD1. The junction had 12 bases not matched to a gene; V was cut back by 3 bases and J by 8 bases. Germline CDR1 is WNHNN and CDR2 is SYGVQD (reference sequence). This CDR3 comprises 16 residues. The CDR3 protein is CASSDSSGTGAFGYTF. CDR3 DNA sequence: TGCGCCAGCAGTGATTCCTCCGGGACAGGGGCCTTCGGCTACACCTTC.

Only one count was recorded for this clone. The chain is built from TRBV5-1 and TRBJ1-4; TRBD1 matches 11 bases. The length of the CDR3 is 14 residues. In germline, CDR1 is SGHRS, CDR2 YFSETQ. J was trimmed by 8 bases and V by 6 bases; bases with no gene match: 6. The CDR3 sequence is CASNTGDRGEKLFF. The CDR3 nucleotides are TGCGCCAGCAACACCGGGGACAGGGGGGAAAAACTGTTTTTT.

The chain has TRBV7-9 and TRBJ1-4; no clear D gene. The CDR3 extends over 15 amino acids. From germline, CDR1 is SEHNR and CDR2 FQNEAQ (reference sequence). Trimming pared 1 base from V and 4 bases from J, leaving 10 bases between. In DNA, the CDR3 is TGTGCCAGCAGCTTAGATTTAGCATTTAATGAAAAACTGTTTTTT. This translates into CASSLDLAFNEKLFF.

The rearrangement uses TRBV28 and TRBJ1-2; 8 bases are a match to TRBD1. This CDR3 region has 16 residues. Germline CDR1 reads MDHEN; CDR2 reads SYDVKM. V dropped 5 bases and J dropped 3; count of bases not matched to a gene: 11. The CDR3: CASSETGDRGHYGYTF. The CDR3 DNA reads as TGTGCCAGCAGTGAAACCGGAGACAGGGGACACTATGGCTACACCTTC.

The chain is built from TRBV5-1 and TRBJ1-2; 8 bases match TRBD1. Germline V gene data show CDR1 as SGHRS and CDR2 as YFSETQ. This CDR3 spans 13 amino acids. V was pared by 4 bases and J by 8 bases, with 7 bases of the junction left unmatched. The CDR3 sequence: CASSPGQGPGYTF. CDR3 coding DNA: TGCGCCAGCAGCCCCGGACAGGGCCCCGGCTACACCTTC.

The CDR3, as DNA: TGTGCCAGCAGTGAGCCAGGGGCTAATCAGCCCCAGCATTTT. This gives the protein CASSEPGANQPQHF. The V and J genes are TRBV6-1 and TRBJ1-5, with a tentative D call TRBD1 (6 bases). Trimming shortened V by 3 bases and J by 4 bases, and 10 bases separated the two germline ends. This CDR3 has 14 residues. Looked up from germline, CDR1 is MNHNS and CDR2 is SASEGT.

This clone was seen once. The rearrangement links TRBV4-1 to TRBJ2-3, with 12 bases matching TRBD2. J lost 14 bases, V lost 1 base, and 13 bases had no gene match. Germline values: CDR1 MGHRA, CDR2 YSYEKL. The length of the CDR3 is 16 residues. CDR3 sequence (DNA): TGCGCCAGCAGCCAAGGAAACCGACTAGCGGGGGCCCTAAGGTATTTT. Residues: CASSQGNRLAGALRYF.

Written as DNA, the CDR3 is TGCGCCAGCAGGGACCGGGGAGCCTATGGCTACACCTTC. This gives the protein CASRDRGAYGYTF. The chain recombines TRBV10-1 with TRBJ1-2; D is ambiguous. Trimming stripped 6 bases from V and 4 bases from J, with 12 bases between. This CDR3 region has 13 residues. The germline gives CDR1 WNHNN, CDR2 SYGVQD (reference sequence).

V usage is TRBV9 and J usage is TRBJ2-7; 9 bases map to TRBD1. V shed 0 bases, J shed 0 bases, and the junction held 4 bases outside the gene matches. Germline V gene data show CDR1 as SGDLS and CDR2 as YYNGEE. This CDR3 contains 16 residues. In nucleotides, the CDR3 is TGTGCCAGCAGCGTAGGACAGGGGGGGTCCTCCTACGAGCAGTACTTC. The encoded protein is CASSVGQGGSSYEQYF.

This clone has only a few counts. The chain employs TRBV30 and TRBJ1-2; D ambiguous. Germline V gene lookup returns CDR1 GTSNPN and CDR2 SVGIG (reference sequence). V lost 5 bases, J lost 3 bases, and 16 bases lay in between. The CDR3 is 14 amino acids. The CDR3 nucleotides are TGTGCCTGGTCTCTAGGTTCGGTCGACTATGGCTACACCTTC. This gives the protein CAWSLGSVDYGYTF.

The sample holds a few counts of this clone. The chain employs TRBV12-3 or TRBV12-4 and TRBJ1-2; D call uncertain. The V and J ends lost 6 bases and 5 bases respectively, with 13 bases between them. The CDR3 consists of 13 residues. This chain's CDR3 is CASSLSELYGYTF. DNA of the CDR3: TGTGCCAGCAGCCTTTCTGAGTTATATGGCTACACCTTC.

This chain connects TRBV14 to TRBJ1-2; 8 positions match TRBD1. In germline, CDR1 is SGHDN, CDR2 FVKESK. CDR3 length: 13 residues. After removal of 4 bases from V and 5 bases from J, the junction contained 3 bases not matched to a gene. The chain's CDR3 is CASSPGTGYGYTF. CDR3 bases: TGTGCCAGCAGCCCCGGGACAGGATATGGCTACACCTTC.

As DNA, the CDR3 is TGTGCCACCGGGGAGACAAACACCGGGGAGCTGTTTTTT. This encodes CATGETNTGELFF. J is TRBJ2-2 and V is TRBV7-3, with D possibly being TRBD2 (5 bases). Trimming cost V 10 bases and J 2 bases, with 11 bases left between them. CDR1 and CDR2 from the germline V gene are SGHTA and FQGTGA. This CDR3 comprises 13 residues.

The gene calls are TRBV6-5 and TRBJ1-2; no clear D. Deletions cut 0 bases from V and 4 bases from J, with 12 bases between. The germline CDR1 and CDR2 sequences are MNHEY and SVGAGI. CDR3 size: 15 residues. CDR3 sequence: CASSYSMGVGYGYTF. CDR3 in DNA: TGTGCCAGCAGTTACTCGATGGGCGTCGGCTATGGCTACACCTTC.

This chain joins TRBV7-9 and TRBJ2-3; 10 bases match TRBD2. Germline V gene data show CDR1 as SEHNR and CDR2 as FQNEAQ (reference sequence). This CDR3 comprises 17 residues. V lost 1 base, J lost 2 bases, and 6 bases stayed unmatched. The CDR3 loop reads CASSLDLLAGATDTQYF. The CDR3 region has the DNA TGTGCCAGCAGCTTAGATTTGCTAGCGGGGGCCACAGATACGCAGTATTTT.

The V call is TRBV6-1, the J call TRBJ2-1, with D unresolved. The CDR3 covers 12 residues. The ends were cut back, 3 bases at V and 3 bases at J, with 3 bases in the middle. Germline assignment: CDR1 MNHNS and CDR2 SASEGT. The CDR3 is CASSDSYNEQFF. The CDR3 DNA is TGTGCCAGCAGTGACAGCTACAATGAGCAGTTCTTC.